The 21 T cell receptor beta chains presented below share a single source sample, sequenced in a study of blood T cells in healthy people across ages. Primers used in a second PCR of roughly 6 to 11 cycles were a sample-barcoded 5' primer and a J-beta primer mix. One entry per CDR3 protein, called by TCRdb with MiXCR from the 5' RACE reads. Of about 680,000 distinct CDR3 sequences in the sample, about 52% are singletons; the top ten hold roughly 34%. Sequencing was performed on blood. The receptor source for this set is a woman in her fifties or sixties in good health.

The CDR3 DNA is TGTGCCAGCAGCCCGGGACTAGCGGGAGTTTCAGATACGCAGTATTTT. This encodes CASSPGLAGVSDTQYF. The genes are TRBV7-9 and TRBJ2-3; 14 nucleotides line up with TRBD2. Germline CDR1 and CDR2: SEHNR and FQNEAQ (reference sequence). J lost 4 bases, V lost 5 bases, and 5 bases had no gene match. CDR3 length: 16 amino acids.

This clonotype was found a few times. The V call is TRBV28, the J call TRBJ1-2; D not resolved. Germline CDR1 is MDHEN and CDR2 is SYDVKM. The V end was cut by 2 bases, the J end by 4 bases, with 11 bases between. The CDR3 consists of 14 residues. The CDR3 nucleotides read TGTGCCAGCAGTTTAGAGGGTAGGGTCTATGGCTACACCTTC. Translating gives CASSLEGRVYGYTF.

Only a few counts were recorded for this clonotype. The CDR3: CAISEGQGAFEQYF. The CDR3 DNA reads as TGTGCCATCAGTGAAGGACAGGGGGCCTTCGAGCAGTACTTC. The chain recombines TRBV10-3 with TRBJ2-7; TRBD1 matches at 11 bases. Germline V lookup: CDR1 ENHRY, CDR2 SYGVKD. The CDR3 extends over 14 amino acids. The V segment lost 3 bases and the J segment 6 bases; nucleotides outside the gene matches: 4.

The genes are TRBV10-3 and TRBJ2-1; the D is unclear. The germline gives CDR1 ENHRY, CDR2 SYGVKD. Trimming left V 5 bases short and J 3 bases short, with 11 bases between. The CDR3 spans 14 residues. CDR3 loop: CAISPGFDYNEQFF. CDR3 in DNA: TGTGCCATCAGTCCAGGTTTTGACTACAATGAGCAGTTCTTC.

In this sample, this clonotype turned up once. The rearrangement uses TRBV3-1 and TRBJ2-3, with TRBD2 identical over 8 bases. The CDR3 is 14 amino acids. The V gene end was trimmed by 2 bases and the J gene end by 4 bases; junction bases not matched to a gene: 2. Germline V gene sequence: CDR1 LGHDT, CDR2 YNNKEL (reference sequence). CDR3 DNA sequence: TGTGCCAGCAGCCAACGAGCGGGAGCAGATACGCAGTATTTT. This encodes CASSQRAGADTQYF.

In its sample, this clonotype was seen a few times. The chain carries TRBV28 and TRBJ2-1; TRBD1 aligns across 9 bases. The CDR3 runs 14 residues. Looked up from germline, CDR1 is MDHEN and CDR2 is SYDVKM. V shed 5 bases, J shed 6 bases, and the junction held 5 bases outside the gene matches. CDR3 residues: CASSRDRALNEQFF. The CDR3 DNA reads TGTGCCAGCAGTAGGGACAGGGCACTCAATGAGCAGTTCTTC.

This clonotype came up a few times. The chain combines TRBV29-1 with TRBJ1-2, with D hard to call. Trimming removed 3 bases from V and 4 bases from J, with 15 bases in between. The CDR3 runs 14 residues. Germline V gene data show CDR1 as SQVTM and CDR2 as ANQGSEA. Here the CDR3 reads CSVDPGLASYGYTF. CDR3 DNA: TGCAGCGTTGACCCAGGCCTCGCCTCCTATGGCTACACCTTC.

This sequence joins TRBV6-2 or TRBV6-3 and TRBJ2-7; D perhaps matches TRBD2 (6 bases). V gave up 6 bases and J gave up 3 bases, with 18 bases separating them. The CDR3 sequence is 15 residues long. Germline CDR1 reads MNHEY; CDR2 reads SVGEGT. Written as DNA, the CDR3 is TGTGCCAGCAGCGGAGGGGACTTGGGGAACTACGAGCAGTACTTC. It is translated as CASSGGDLGNYEQYF.

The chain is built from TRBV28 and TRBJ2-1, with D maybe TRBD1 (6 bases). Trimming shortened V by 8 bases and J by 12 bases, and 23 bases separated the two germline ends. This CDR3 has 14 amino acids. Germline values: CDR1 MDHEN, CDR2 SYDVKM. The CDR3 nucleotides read TGTGCCAGCGGATCAGGGGCCCTATGGAACGGGCAGTTCTTC. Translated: CASGSGALWNGQFF.

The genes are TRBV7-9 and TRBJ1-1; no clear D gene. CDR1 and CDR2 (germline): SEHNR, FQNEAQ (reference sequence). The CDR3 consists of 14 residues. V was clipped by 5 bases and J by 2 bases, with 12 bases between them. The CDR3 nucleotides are TGTGCCAGCAGCGCCGGCCTGGGAAACACTGAAGCTTTCTTT. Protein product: CASSAGLGNTEAFF.

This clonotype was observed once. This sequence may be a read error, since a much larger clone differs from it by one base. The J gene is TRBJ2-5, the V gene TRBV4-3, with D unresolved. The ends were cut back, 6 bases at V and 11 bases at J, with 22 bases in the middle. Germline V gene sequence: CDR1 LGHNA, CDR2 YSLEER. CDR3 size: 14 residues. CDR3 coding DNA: TGCGCCAGCAGTCAAAGTGGACGAGCCGATCAGCAGTACTTC. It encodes CASSQSGRADQQYF.

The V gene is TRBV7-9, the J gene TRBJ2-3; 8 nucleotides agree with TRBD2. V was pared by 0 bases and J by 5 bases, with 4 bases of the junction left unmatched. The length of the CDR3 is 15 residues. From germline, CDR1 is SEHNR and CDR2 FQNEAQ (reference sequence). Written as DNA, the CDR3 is TGTGCCAGCAGCTTAGCAGCGGGAGTCAGAGATACGCAGTATTTT. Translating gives CASSLAAGVRDTQYF.

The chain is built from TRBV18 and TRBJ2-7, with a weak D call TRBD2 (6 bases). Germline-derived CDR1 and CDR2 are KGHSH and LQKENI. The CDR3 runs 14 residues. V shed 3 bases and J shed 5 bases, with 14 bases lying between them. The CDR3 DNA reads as TGTGCCAGCTCACCTACTAGCAGGGACCACGAGCAGTACTTC. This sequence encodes CASSPTSRDHEQYF.

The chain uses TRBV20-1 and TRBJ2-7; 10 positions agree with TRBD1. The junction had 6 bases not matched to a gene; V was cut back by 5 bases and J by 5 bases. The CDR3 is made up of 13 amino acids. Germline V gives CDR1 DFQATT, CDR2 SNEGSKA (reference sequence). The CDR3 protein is CSAEGQGSHEQYF. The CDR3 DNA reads TGCAGTGCTGAGGGACAGGGGTCCCACGAGCAGTACTTC.

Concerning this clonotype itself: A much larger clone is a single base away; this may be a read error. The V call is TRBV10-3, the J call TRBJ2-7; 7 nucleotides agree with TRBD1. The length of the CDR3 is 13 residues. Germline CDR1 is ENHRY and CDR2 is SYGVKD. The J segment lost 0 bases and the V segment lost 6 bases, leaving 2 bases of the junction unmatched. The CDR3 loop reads CAISRDSSYEQYF. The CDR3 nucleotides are TGTGCCATCAGCCGGGACAGCTCCTACGAGCAGTACTTC.

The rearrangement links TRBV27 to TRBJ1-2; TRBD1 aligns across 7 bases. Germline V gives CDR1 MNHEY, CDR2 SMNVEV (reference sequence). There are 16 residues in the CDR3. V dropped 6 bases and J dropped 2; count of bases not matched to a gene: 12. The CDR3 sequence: CASRNKSGGPNYGYTF. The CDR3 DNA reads TGTGCCAGCAGGAACAAATCAGGGGGGCCCAACTATGGCTACACCTTC.

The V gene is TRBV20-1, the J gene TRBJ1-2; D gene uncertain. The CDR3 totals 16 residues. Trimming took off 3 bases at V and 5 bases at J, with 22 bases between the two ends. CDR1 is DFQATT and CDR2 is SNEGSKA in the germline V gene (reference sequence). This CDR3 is CSASPHADLGVYGYTF. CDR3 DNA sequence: TGCAGTGCTAGTCCTCATGCGGACCTTGGTGTTTATGGCTACACCTTC.

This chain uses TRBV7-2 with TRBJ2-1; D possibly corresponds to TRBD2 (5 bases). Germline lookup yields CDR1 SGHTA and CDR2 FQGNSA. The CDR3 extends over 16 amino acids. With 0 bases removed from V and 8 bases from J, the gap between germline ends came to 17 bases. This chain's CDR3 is CASSLASGRRRHEQFF. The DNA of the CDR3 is TGTGCCAGCAGCTTAGCGTCGGGGAGAAGGAGGCATGAGCAGTTCTTC.

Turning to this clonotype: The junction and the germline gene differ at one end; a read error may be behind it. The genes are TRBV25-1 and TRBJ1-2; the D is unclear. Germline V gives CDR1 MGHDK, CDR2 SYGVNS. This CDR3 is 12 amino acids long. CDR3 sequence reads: CASSGQNYGCTF. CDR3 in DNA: TGTGCCAGCAGTGGGCAAAACTATGGCTGCACCTTC.

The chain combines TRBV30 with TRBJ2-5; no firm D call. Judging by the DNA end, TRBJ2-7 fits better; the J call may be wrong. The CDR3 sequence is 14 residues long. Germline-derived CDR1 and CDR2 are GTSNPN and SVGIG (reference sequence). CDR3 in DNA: TGTGCCTGGAGTGGCAGTTGGAGTAGCTACGAGCAGTACTTC. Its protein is CAWSGSWSSYEQYF.

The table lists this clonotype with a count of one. The CDR3, as DNA: TGCGCCAGCAGCCAAGACGCAGGGGAAGTCTACGAGCAGTACTTC. Protein product: CASSQDAGEVYEQYF. The V and J genes are TRBV4-1 and TRBJ2-7; TRBD1 might be the D (6 bases). This CDR3 is 15 amino acids long. V was trimmed by 0 bases and J by 3 bases, leaving 12 bases between them. The V gene's germline CDR1 is MGHRA and CDR2 YSYEKL.